The sequence of this TCR beta chain was determined in a study of T-cell memory formation after mild COVID-19. The wider study: Across donors, TCR clusters were largely donor specific. General study points: Day 15 to 85 contracting clones showed balanced CD4/CD8; day 15 to 37 expanders favored CD4+. Pre-infection memory already had some responding clones, implying cross-reactive memory joined.

The authors produced TCR alpha and TCR beta cDNA libraries with sample barcodes and UMIs by 5'RACE using constant-segment primers. TCRdb processed the 5' RACE reads anew with MiXCR; each CDR3 protein has one entry. The repertoire includes some 270,000 distinct CDR3 sequences, 15% of them detected once, and more than 2% sits in the top ten. Of note for this clonotype: Its target is unknown. The CDR3 does not close with the conserved phenylalanine or tryptophan, likely indicating a read error.

CDR3 length: 13 amino acids. V lost 7 bases to trimming and J lost 2 bases, with 12 bases between them. The chain recombines TRBV12-3 or TRBV12-4 with TRBJ2-7; D possibly corresponds to TRBD1 (6 bases). The sample consisted of PBMCs or a T cell subset sorted from them (not recorded which). The origin of this receptor is an adult woman who had mild COVID-19 (a few samples of this study predate the infection). Cell type and time point are not known. The CDR3 reads CASTPGQTYEQYL. The CDR3 DNA reads TGTGCCAGCACCCCCGGACAGACCTACGAGCAGTACTTA.